The sequence of this T cell receptor (beta chain) was determined in a study of CD8+ T cells in alopecia areata. This clone has only a few counts. The genes are named according to mouse. The CDR3 end falls 4 residues outside the read, so it is completed with the germline J gene. The same CDR3 can be traced to other DNA sequences in this sample. Trimming cost V 0 bases and J 5 bases; bases outside gene matches: 1. Per germline, CDR1 NSQYPW and CDR2 LRSPGD (reference sequence). CDR3 length equals 15 residues. The pooled cutaneous lymph node cells were sorted using several markers (CD4, CD8alpha, NKG2D, NKG2ACE and others). Investigators isolated RNA and reverse transcribed it into cDNA to act as the sequencing template. Clones were read by immunoSEQ multiplex PCR, and TCRdb kept only the in-frame ones, dropping some. The sample yields under 350,000 clones, without any singletons.

This clonotype was sampled from a C3H/HeJ mouse with alopecia areata. These mice share the MHC haplotype H2-k. The sample was CD4+ T cells sorted from a lymph node. The V call is TRBV1, the J call TRBJ2-1; 10 nucleotides align to TRBD1. The sequenced CDR3 bases are TGCACCTGCAGTGCAGATGGGACAGGGGATGCT. This translates into CTCSADGTGDA. The entire CDR3 sequence reads CTCSADGTGDAEQFF.